A selection of T cell receptor beta chains follows, all from one sample in a study of OX40 agonist ivuxolimab in advanced cancers. Libraries were prepared by immunoSEQ multiplex PCR; TCRdb keeps only in-frame clonotypes and omits some of them. The table has around 78,000 clones, roughly 91% seen once. This material consisted of CD4+ or CD8+ T cells sorted from blood, taken in a trial of the OX40 agonist ivuxolimab. These receptors were obtained from an adult with an advanced solid tumor such as melanoma, head and neck, liver or kidney cancer. CDR3s include the opening cysteine and the closing phenylalanine or tryptophan. The order of the fields is clone size, D gene, J gene, V gene, CDR3 DNA, CDR3 protein. A D gene is named only where the DNA matches it firmly. Not all rows give a size; the values are once, few, many and, for expanded clones, a class.

>NA|NA|TRBJ1-6|TRBV11-3
TGTGCCAGCAGTAACCGGGACACGGAATCACCCCTCCACTTT
CASSNRDTESPLHF
>NA|TRBD1|TRBJ2-1|TRBV19
TGTGCCAGTAAGGGACAGGGTCTCGGCGGGCAGTTCTTC
CASKGQGLGGQFF
>NA|TRBD1|TRBJ2-1|TRBV27
TGTGCCAGCAGTTTAGGAGTGACAGGGGGCAGGATGGGGCAGTTCTTC
CASSLGVTGGRMGQFF
>once|NA|TRBJ1-5|TRBV28
TGTGCCAGCAAAAAAACACTTCGGCAGGGGCCAAATCAGCCCCAGCATTTT
CASKKTLRQGPNQPQHF
>once|TRBD2|TRBJ2-1|TRBV10-3
TGTGCTATCGGACTAGCGGGAGCCAATGAGCAGTTCTTC
CAIGLAGANEQFF
>NA|TRBD1|TRBJ2-2|TRBV5-4
TGTGCCAGCAGCTTGACAGGGGGCACCGGGGAGCTGTTTTTT
CASSLTGGTGELFF
>NA|NA|TRBJ2-5|TRBV5-1
TGCGCCAGTAATAAGGGGGAATACCAAGAGACCCAGTACTTC
CASNKGEYQETQYF
>NA|NA|TRBJ1-5|TRBV2
TGTGCCAGCAGTGAATTGGGGCAGGGGCTTGGCCAGCCCCAGCATTTT
CASSELGQGLGQPQHF
>NA|NA|TRBJ2-3|TRBV28
TGTGCCAGCAGTGACCGACCAGGGGAAGGGGGCACAGATACGCAGTATTTT
CASSDRPGEGGTDTQYF
>NA|NA|TRBJ1-5|TRBV9
TGTGCCAGCAGCGAAGGTCTTGGGGATCAGCCCCAGCATTTT
CASSEGLGDQPQHF
>NA|NA|TRBJ1-4|TRBV6-1
TGTGCCAGCAGGGCGGGGAGTTGGGAAAAACTGTTTTTT
CASRAGSWEKLFF